Listed here are 4 T cell receptor beta chains from one sample, sequenced in a study of T cells after yellow fever vaccination. MiXCR was run by TCRdb on the 5' RACE reads, yielding one entry per CDR3 protein. Of around 73,000 distinct CDR3 sequences listed, approximately 8% were seen once; the top ten hold about two fifths. The sample in question was CD8+ T cells sorted from PBMCs, obtained on the day of the yellow fever booster vaccination. These receptors originate from a man aged 25 to 45 who received the YFV17D yellow fever vaccine.

The V gene is TRBV7-8, the J gene TRBJ2-7; D may correspond to TRBD1 or TRBD2 (5 bases each). V gave up 5 bases and J gave up 12 bases, with 20 bases separating them. The length of the CDR3 is 13 residues. CDR1 is SGHVS, CDR2 FQNEAQ, per germline. Written as DNA, the CDR3 is TGTGCCAGCAGCGTAGAACGGGGCAGGGATCCGTACTTC. This codes for CASSVERGRDPYF.

This clonotype was observed a few times. CDR3 DNA: TGTGCCAGCAGCTGGACTCCCAGGGGGAATCAGCCCCAGCATTTT. Protein: CASSWTPRGNQPQHF. V gene TRBV27 combines with J gene TRBJ1-5; 7 bases are shared with TRBD1. V lost 6 bases and J lost 4; bases outside the gene matches: 9. The CDR3 totals 15 residues. The germline gives CDR1 MNHEY, CDR2 SMNVEV (reference sequence).

This clonotype was counted between two and nine times. The chain joins TRBV20-1 to TRBJ2-1; 10 nucleotides align to TRBD1. The V gene end was trimmed by 3 bases and the J gene end by 4 bases; junction bases not matched to a gene: 12. The CDR3 is 17 residues long. The germline gives CDR1 DFQATT, CDR2 SNEGSKA (reference sequence). The CDR3 sequence is CSASNLRDRGLYNEQFF. CDR3 DNA sequence: TGCAGTGCTAGCAACTTACGGGACAGGGGCCTTTACAATGAGCAGTTCTTC.

The sample holds many counts of this clonotype. V is TRBV14 and J is TRBJ2-1; TRBD2 aligns across 8 bases. The CDR3 runs 15 residues. CDR1 and CDR2 from the germline V gene are SGHDN and FVKESK. Trimming took 3 bases from V and 2 from J; bases not matched to a gene: 3. The CDR3: CASSQREATYNEQFF. The CDR3 bases are TGTGCCAGCAGCCAGCGGGAGGCAACCTACAATGAGCAGTTCTTC. Supplemented by reference TRBV14 and TRBJ2-1, the full variable domain reads EAGVTQFPSHSVIEKGQTVTLRCDPISGHDNLYWYRRVMGKEIKFLLHFVKESKQDESGMPNNRFLAERTGGTYSTLKVQPAELEDSGVYFCASSQREATYNEQFFGPGTRLTVL.